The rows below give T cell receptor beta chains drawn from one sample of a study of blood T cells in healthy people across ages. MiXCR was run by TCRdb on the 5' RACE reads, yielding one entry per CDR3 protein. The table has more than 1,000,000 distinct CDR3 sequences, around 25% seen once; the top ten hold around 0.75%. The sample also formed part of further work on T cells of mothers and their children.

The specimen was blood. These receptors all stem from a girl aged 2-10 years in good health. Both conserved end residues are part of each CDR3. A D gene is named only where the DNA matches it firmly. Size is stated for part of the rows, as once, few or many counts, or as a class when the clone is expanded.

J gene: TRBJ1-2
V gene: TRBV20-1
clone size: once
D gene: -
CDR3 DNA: TGCAGTGCTAGAGTGATACAGGATGACTATGGCTACACCTTC
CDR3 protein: CSARVIQDDYGYTF

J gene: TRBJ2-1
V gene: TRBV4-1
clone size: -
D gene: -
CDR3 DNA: TGCGCCAGCAGCCCTCAGGGCACCGGCTCTTCCTACAATGAGCAGTTCTTC
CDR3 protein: CASSPQGTGSSYNEQFF

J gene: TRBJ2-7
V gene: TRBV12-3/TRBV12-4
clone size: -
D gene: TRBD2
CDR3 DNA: TGTGCCAGCAGTTCCTCAGGACTAGTGAACTCCTACGAGCAGTACTTC
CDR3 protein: CASSSSGLVNSYEQYF

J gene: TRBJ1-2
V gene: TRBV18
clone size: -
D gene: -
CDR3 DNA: TGTGCCAGCTCACCTCCGGGGGACGGCTACACCTTC
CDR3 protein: CASSPPGDGYTF

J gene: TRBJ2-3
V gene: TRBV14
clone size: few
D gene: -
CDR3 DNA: TGTGCCAGCAGCCAAGAACCCAAAGCGCAGTATTTT
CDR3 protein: CASSQEPKAQYF

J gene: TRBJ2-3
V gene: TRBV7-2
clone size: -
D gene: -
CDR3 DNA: TGTGCCAGCAGCTTCAAGCGTCGCACAGATACGCAGTATTTT
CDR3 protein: CASSFKRRTDTQYF

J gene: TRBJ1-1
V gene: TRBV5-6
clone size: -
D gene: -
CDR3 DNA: TGTGCCAGCAGCTTCAGGGAGGGGGTCGAAGCTTTCTTT
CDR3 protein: CASSFREGVEAFF

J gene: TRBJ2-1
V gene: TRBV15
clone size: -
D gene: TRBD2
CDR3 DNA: TGTGCCACCAGCAGAGATGGGGAGGGACTAGCGAGGAAGGAGCAGTTCTTC
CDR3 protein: CATSRDGEGLARKEQFF

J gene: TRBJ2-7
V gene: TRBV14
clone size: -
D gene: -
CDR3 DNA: TGTGCCAGCAGCCAAGACTTAGATGTCAGGGGAGCCTACGAGCAGTACTTC
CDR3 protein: CASSQDLDVRGAYEQYF

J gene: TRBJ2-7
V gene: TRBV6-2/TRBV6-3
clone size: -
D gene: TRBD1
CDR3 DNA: TGTGCCTTCAGGACCCCCGGACAGGGTTGCGAGCAGTACTTC
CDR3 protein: CAFRTPGQGCEQYF

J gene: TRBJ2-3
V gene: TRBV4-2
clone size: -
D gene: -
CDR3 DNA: TGTGCCAGCAGCCAAACATCTGCGGGACAACCCACAGATACGCAGTATTTT
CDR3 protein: CASSQTSAGQPTDTQYF

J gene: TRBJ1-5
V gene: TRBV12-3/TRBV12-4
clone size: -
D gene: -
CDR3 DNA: TGTGCCAGCAGTTTTGCCCGGGCAGGCCAGAATCAGCCCCAGCATTTT
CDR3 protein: CASSFARAGQNQPQHF

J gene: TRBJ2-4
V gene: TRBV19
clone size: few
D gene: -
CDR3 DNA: TGTGCCAGTAGTATAGAGGAACGAAACCCGCATAAAAACATTCAGTACTTC
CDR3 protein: CASSIEERNPHKNIQYF

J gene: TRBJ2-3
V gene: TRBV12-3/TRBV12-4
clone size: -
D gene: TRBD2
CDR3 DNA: TGTGCCAGCCGGTGGCTAGCGGGAGGAGGAGATACGCAGTATTTT
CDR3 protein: CASRWLAGGGDTQYF

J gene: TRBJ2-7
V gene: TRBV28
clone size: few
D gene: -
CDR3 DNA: TGTGCCAGCAGCTACGAACAGGGTCTCAACCTATACGAGCAGTACTTC
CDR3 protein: CASSYEQGLNLYEQYF

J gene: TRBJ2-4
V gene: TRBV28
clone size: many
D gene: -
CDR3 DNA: TGTGCCAGCAGAAGCAGCGTGTTAGCCAAAAACATTCAGTACTTC
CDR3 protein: CASRSSVLAKNIQYF

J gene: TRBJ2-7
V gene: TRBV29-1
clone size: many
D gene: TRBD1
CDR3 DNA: TGCAGCGTCGCTTCGGGACAGGGGGCGGCCGAGCAGTACTTC
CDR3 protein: CSVASGQGAAEQYF

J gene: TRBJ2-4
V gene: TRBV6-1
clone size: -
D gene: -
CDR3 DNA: TGTGCCAGCAGTGGCTGGGAAGCCAAAAACATTCAGTACTTC
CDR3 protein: CASSGWEAKNIQYF

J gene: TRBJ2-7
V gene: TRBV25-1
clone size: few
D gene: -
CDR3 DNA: TGTGCCAGCAGTGAATGGGGCAAGAGCTCCTACGAGCAGTACTTC
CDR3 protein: CASSEWGKSSYEQYF

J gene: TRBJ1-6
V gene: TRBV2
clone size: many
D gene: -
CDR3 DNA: TGTGCCAGCAGTCAAGGTGGGGCTTTACCCCTCCACTTT
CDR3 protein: CASSQGGALPLHF

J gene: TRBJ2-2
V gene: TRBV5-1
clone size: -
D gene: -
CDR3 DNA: TGCGCCAGCAGCTGGGAATCCGGGGAGCTGTTTTTT
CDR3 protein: CASSWESGELFF

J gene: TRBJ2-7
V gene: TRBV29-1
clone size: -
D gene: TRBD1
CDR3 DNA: TGCAGCGTTGAAGGGACAGGCCCTAACCTCTACAACGAGCAGTACTTC
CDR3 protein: CSVEGTGPNLYNEQYF

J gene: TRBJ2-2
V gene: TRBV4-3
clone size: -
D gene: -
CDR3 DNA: TGCGCCAGCAGCCAAGTTCCCACCGGGGAGCTGTTTTTT
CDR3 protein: CASSQVPTGELFF

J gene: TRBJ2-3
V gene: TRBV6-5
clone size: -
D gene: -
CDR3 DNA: TGTGCCAGCAGTTACACTTTGGACAGCCTGCCAGATACGCAGTATTTT
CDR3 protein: CASSYTLDSLPDTQYF

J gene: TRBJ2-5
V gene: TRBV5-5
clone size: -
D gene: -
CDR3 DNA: TGTGCCAGCAGCGTGACAGCCTGGGGAGAGACCCAGTACTTC
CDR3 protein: CASSVTAWGETQYF

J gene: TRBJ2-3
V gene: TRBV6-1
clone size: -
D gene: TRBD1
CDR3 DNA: TGTGCCAGCAGTGAAGTGGGACAGGGGGATTTT
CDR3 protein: CASSEVGQGDF

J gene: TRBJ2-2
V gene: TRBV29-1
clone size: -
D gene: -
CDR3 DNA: TGCAGCGTTGATCGGCCGTTTTTT
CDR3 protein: CSVDRPFF

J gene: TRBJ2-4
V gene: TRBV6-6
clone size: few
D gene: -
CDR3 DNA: TGTGCCAGCTGCAAGGAAAACATTCAGTACTTC
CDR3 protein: CASCKENIQYF

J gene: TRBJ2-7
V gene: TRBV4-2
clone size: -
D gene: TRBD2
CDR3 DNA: TGTGCCAGCAGGCAATCGGGACTAGACTCCTACGAGCAGTACTTC
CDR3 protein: CASRQSGLDSYEQYF

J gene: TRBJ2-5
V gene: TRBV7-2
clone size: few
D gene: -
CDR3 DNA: TGTGCCAGCAGCTTAGCGGGGGTTCAACAGACCCAGTACTTC
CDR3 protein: CASSLAGVQQTQYF

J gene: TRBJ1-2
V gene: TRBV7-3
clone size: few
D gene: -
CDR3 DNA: TGTGCCAGCAGCTTAATGTTTGGTGGGAAGACGGCCTACGGCTACACCTTC
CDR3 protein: CASSLMFGGKTAYGYTF

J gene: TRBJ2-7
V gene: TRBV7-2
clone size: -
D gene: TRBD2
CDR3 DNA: TGTGCCAGCAGCTTAAGAACTAGCGGGGGAGACTACGAGCAGTACTTC
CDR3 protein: CASSLRTSGGDYEQYF

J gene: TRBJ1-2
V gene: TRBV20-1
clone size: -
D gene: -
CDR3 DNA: TGCAGCGCTAACGGACTAAACTATGGCTACACCTTC
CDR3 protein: CSANGLNYGYTF

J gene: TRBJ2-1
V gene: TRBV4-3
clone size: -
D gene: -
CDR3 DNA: TGCGCCAGCAGCCGGGTGGCTGGTGAGCAGTTCTTC
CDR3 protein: CASSRVAGEQFF

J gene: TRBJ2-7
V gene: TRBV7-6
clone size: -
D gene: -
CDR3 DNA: TGTGCCAGCAGGCTTTCGGACGGGAGCTCCTACGAGCAGTACTTC
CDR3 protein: CASRLSDGSSYEQYF

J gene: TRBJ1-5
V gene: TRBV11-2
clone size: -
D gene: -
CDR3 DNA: TGTGCCAGCAGCTTATCTGGGAAGCTTCAGCCCCAGCATTTT
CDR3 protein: CASSLSGKLQPQHF

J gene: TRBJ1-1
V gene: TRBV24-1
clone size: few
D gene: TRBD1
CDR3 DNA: TGTGCCACCAGTTCCACAGGGGACCTGAACACTGAAGCTTTCTTT
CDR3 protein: CATSSTGDLNTEAFF

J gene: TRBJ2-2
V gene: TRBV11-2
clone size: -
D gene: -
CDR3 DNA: TGTGCCAGCAGCTTAGCTAGCAGTTTCACCGGGGAGCTGTTTTTT
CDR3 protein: CASSLASSFTGELFF

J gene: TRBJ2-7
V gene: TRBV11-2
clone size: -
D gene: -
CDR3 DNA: TGTGCCAGCAGCTTACTGGGGGGCCCGGGGAACTTC
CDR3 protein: CASSLLGGPGNF

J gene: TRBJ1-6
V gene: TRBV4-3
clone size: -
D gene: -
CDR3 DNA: TGCGCCAGCAGCCAAGATTTCGGCCTGAATGGGGTACAATCACCCCTCCACTTT
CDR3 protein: CASSQDFGLNGVQSPLHF

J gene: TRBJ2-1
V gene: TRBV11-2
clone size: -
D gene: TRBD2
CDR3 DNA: TGTGCCAGCAGCTTAGATTCGGTATTAGCGGGAGCGGCCTACAATGAGCAGTTCTTC
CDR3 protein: CASSLDSVLAGAAYNEQFF

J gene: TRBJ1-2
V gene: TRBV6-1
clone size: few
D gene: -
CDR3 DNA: TGTGCCAGCAGTGTAGGGCAATTGAGTGGCTACACCTTC
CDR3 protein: CASSVGQLSGYTF

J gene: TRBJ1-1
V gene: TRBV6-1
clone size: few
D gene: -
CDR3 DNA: TGTGCCAGCAGTGAATTTCGGGGTAATGAAGCTTTCTTT
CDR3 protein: CASSEFRGNEAFF

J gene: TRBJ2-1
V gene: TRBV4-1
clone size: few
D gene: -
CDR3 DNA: TGCGCCAGCGTGGGGGATTCCTACAATGAGCAGTTCTTC
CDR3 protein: CASVGDSYNEQFF

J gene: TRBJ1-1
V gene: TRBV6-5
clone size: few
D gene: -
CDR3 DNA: TGTGCCAGCAGTATGCCAGGGGTGGGGACTGAAGCTTTCTTT
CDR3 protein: CASSMPGVGTEAFF

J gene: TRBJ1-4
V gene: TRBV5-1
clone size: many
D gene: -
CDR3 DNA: TGTGCCAGCAGCTTAGCGGGTGAAAAACTGTTTTTT
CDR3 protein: CASSLAGEKLFF

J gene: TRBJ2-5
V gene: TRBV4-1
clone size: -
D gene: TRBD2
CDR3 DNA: TGCGCCAGCAGCCAAGATTGGGGACTATCTCCGGGGACCCAGTACTTC
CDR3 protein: CASSQDWGLSPGTQYF

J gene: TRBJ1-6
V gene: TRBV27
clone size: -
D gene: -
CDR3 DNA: TGTGCCAGCAGTTTACGAGGTGGCGGGGGCTTATGGAATTCACCCCCCCACTTT
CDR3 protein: CASSLRGGGGLWNSPPHF

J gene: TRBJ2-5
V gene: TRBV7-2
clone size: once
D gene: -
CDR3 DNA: TGTGCCAGCAAAAACACGCTCCAAGAGACCCAGTACTTC
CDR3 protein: CASKNTLQETQYF

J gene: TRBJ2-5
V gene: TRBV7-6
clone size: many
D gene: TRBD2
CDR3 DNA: TGTGCCAGCAGTTCTGGACTAGCAGAGACCCAGTACTTC
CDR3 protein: CASSSGLAETQYF

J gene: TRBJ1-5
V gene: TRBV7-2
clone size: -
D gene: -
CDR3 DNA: TGTGCCAGCAGCTTAGCGCTGACCGAGCAGCCCCAGCATTTT
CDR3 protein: CASSLALTEQPQHF

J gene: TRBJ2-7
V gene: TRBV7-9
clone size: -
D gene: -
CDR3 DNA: TGTGCCAGCAGCCAACCCCAAACCTACGAGCAGTACTTC
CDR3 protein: CASSQPQTYEQYF

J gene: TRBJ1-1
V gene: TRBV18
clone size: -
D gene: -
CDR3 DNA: TGTGCCAGCTCACCCCAGAAGTACAGGACTGAAGCTTTCTTT
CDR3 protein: CASSPQKYRTEAFF

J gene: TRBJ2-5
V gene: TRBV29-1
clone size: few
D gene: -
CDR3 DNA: TGCAGCGTGCGCCCTGCCTGGGGAGAGACCCAGTACTTC
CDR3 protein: CSVRPAWGETQYF

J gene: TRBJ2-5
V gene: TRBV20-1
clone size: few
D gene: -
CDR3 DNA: TGCAGTGCTCCTAAAGGGGGGCGGTGGGAGCAGTACTTC
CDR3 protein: CSAPKGGRWEQYF

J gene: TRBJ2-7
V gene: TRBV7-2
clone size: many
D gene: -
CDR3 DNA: TGTGCCAGCAGCTTATTGGTTACCTACGAGCAGTACTTC
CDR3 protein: CASSLLVTYEQYF

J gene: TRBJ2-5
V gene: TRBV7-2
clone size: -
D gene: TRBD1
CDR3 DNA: TGTGCCAGCAGCTTAGGACGACAGGGTAGGGCAGAGACCCAGTACTTC
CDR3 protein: CASSLGRQGRAETQYF

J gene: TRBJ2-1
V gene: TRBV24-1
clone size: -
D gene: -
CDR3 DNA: TGTGCCACCAGCGTCGGCTCCTACAATGAGCAGTTCTTC
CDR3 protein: CATSVGSYNEQFF